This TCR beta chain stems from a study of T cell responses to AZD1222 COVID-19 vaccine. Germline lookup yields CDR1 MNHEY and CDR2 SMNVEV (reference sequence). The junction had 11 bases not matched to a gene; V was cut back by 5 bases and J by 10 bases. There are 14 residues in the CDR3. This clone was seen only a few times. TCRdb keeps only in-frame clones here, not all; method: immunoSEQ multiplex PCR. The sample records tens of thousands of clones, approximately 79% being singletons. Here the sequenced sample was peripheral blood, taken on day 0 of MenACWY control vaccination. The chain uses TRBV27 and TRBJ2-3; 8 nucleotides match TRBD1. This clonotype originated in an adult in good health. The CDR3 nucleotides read TGTGCCAGCAGTGTCATCCCCGGGACAGGCGCGCAGTATTTT. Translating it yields CASSVIPGTGAQYF.